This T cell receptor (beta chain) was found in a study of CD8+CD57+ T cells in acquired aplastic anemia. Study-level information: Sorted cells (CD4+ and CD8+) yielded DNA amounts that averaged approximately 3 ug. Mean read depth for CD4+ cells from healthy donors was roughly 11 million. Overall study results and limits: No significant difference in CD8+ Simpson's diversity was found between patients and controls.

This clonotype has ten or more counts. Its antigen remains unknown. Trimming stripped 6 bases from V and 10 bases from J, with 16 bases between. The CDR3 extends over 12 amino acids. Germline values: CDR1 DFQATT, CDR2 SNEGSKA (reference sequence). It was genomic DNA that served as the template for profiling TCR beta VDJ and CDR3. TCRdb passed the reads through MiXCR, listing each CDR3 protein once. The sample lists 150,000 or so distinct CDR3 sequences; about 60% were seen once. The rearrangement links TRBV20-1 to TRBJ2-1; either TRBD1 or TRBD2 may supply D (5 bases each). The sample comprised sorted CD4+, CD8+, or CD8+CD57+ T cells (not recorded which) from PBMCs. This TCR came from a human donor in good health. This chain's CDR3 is CSAPEEGLEQFF. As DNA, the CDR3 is TGCAGTGCCCCTGAAGAGGGGCTGGAGCAGTTCTTC.